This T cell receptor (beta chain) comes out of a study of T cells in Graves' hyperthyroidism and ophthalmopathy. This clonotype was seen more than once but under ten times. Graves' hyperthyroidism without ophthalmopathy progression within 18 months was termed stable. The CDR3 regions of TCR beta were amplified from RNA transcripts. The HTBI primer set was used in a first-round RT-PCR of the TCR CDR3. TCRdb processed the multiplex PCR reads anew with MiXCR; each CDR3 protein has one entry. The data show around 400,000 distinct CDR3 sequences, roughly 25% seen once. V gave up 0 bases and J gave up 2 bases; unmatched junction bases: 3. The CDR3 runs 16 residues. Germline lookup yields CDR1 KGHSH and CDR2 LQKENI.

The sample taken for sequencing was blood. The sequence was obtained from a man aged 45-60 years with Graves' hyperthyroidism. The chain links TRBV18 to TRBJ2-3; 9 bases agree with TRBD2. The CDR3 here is CASSPPTSGHTDTQYF. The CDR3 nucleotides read TGTGCCAGCTCACCACCAACTAGCGGGCACACAGATACGCAGTATTTT.